These 7 T cell receptor beta chains share one sample of origin, sequenced in a study of T cells in narcolepsy. Method: immunoSEQ multiplex PCR; TCRdb's copy keeps in-frame clones and lacks some. This repertoire shows 23,000 or so clones, 80% to 90% found once; its top ten account for approximately 1.3%. Sequenced: CD45RA- memory CD4+ T cells from PBMCs. The receptors come from a human donor with narcolepsy.

The chain employs TRBV7-9 and TRBJ2-5; possibly TRBD2 for D (5 bases). The CDR3 covers 13 residues. CDR1 and CDR2 from the germline V gene are SEHNR and FQNEAQ (reference sequence). V was cut by 5 bases and J by 4 bases, with 11 bases left in between. In DNA form, the CDR3 reads TGTGCCAGCAGCCCTACTAGTTTAGAGACCCAGTACTTC. Translated: CASSPTSLETQYF.

The CDR3 reads CSEGVTGEQYF. The CDR3 nucleotides read TGCAGTGAGGGCGTCACGGGTGAGCAGTACTTC. The chain joins TRBV20-1 to TRBJ2-7; no definite D call. Germline CDR1 is DFQATT and CDR2 is SNEGSKA (reference sequence). This CDR3 region has 11 residues. V gave up 7 bases and J gave up 7 bases, with 14 bases separating them.

The rearrangement links TRBV4-1 to TRBJ1-1; D may be TRBD1 (5 bases). V gave up 2 bases and J gave up 0 bases, with 7 bases separating them. CDR3 length: 14 amino acids. Germline assignment: CDR1 MGHRA and CDR2 YSYEKL. Here the CDR3 reads CASSQQGVNTEAFF. CDR3 DNA sequence: TGCGCCAGCAGCCAACAGGGTGTGAACACTGAAGCTTTCTTT.

The CDR3 here is CASSADRGDTGELFF. The DNA of the CDR3 is TGTGCCAGCAGTGCAGACAGGGGAGACACCGGGGAGCTGTTTTTT. The chain uses TRBV25-1 and TRBJ2-2; 8 nucleotides match TRBD1. The J segment lost 3 bases and the V segment lost 4 bases, leaving 4 bases of the junction unmatched. The CDR3 is made up of 15 amino acids. Germline loops: CDR1 MGHDK, CDR2 SYGVNS.

The chain recombines TRBV6-5 with TRBJ2-2, with D perhaps being TRBD1 or TRBD2 (5 bases each). Germline assignment: CDR1 MNHEY and CDR2 SVGAGI. Trimming pared 8 bases from V and 8 bases from J, leaving 9 bases between. The CDR3 spans 11 residues. CDR3 in amino acids: CASRGVGELFF. The CDR3 nucleotides read TGTGCCAGCCGAGGGGTGGGGGAGCTGTTTTTT.

V and J are TRBV4-3 and TRBJ1-1; D uncertain. With 0 bases removed from V and 4 bases from J, the gap between germline ends came to 6 bases. Germline-derived CDR1 and CDR2 are LGHNA and YSLEER. The CDR3 spans 13 residues. The CDR3 coding sequence is TGCGCCAGCAGCCAAGATAGCGGCACTGAAGCTTTCTTT. It codes for CASSQDSGTEAFF.

The chain carries TRBV2 and TRBJ2-5, with D perhaps assigned TRBD1 or TRBD2 (5 bases each). V dropped 5 bases and J dropped 1 base, with 14 bases sitting between them. From germline, CDR1 is SNHLY and CDR2 FYNNEI. This CDR3 has 15 amino acids. DNA of the CDR3: TGTGCCAGCAGTTTTGACGGGGCGACCCAAGAGACCCAGTACTTC. Translating it yields CASSFDGATQETQYF.